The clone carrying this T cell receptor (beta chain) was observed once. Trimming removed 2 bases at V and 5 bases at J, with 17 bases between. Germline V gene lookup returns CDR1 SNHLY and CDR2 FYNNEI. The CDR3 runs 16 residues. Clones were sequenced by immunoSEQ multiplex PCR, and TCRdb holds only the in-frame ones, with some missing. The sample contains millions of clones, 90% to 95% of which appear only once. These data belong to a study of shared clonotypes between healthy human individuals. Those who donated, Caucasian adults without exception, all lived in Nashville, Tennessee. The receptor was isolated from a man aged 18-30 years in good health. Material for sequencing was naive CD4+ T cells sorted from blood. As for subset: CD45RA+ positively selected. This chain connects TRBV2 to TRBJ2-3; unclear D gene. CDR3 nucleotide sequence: TGTGCCAGCAGTGAATGGGCGCCATCAATGGGAGATACGCAGTATTTT. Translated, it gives CASSEWAPSMGDTQYF.